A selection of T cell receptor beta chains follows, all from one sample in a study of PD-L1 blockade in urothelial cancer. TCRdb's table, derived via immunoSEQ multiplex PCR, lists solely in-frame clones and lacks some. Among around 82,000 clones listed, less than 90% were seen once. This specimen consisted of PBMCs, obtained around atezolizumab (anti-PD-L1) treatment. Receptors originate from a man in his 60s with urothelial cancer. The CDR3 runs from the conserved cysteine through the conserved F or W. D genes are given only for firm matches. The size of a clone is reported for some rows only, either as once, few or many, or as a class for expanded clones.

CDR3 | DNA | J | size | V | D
CASSLTGAEFSDTQYF | TGTGCCAGCAGTTTAACCGGAGCCGAGTTTAGTGATACGCAGTATTTT | TRBJ2-3 | - | TRBV28 | -
CASSLGQSATNEKLFF | TGTGCCAGCAGCTTAGGACAGTCTGCAACTAATGAAAAACTGTTTTTT | TRBJ1-4 | - | TRBV5-8 | -
CASSISGLAATYNEQFF | TGTGCCAGTAGTATATCAGGACTAGCGGCGACCTACAATGAGCAGTTCTTC | TRBJ2-1 | - | TRBV19 | TRBD2
CASSFRGQQETQYF | TGCGCCAGCAGCTTCCGGGGACAGCAAGAGACCCAGTACTTC | TRBJ2-5 | - | TRBV5-1 | TRBD1
CASSLGQVEETQYF | TGTGCCAGCAGCTTGGGACAGGTGGAAGAGACCCAGTACTTC | TRBJ2-5 | - | TRBV5-4 | -
CASKGSPRETQYF | TGTGCCAGTAAGGGGTCCCCTCGGGAGACCCAGTACTTC | TRBJ2-5 | - | TRBV2 | -
CASSLGGGPNTGELFF | TGTGCCAGCAGTTTAGGCGGAGGGCCGAACACCGGGGAGCTGTTTTTT | TRBJ2-2 | - | TRBV28 | -
CASSSGVSNQPQHF | TGTGCCAGCAGTTCGGGGGTTAGCAATCAGCCCCAGCATTTT | TRBJ1-5 | - | TRBV6-1 | -
CASSERTVAFF | TGTGCCAGTAGTGAACGGACAGTGGCTTTCTTT | TRBJ1-1 | - | TRBV19 | -
CASSAAGNGESPLHF | TGTGCCAGCAGTGCTGCAGGGAATGGGGAATCACCCCTCCACTTT | TRBJ1-6 | once | TRBV6-1 | -
CASGSGTGGFSRHHF | TGTGCTAGTGGTTCCGGGACAGGGGGCTTCTCCCGCCATCACTTC | TRBJ2-7 | - | TRBV12-5 | TRBD1
CASSLKGGETQYF | TGTGCCAGCAGCTTGAAGGGGGGGGAGACCCAGTACTTC | TRBJ2-5 | - | TRBV5-4 | -
CATYGGYTEAFF | TGTGCCACCTACGGCGGATACACTGAAGCTTTCTTT | TRBJ1-1 | - | TRBV19 | -
CASSWGLAGGSSYEQYF | TGTGCCAGCTCCTGGGGACTAGCGGGAGGATCGTCCTACGAGCAGTACTTC | TRBJ2-7 | - | TRBV18 | TRBD2
CASSNRGLADTQYF | TGTGCCAGCAGCAACAGGGGGCTAGCAGATACGCAGTATTTT | TRBJ2-3 | - | TRBV21-1 | -
CASSISALGYTF | TGTGCCAGTAGTATCTCCGCGCTTGGCTACACCTTC | TRBJ1-2 | - | TRBV19 | -
CASSLDVRQGTVGAFF | TGTGCCAGCAGTTTAGACGTACGACAGGGGACCGTTGGAGCTTTCTTT | TRBJ1-1 | - | TRBV28 | TRBD1
CASSQDPWTTTYEQYF | TGCGCCAGCAGCCAAGATCCTTGGACTACTACCTACGAGCAGTACTTC | TRBJ2-7 | - | TRBV4-1 | -
CASSLGLYNEQFF | TGTGCCAGCAGCTTAGGACTTTACAATGAGCAGTTCTTC | TRBJ2-1 | - | TRBV7-7 | -
CASSLVVGQVVNVLTF | TGTGCCAGCAGCTTAGTGGTGGGGCAGGTGGTAAACGTCCTGACTTTC | TRBJ2-6 | - | TRBV7-2 | -
CASSFGGAITDAQYF | TGTGCCAGCAGTTTTGGCGGGGCAATCACAGATGCGCAGTATTTT | TRBJ2-3 | - | TRBV28 | -
CASRVDMNTEAFF | TGTGCCAGCAGGGTAGACATGAACACTGAAGCTTTCTTT | TRBJ1-1 | - | TRBV2 | -
CAWSDWTGNHTF | TGTGCCTGGAGCGACTGGACAGGGAATCACACCTTC | TRBJ1-2 | - | TRBV30 | TRBD1
CASSLSGRAVETQYF | TGCGCCAGCAGCTTAAGCGGGAGGGCCGTGGAGACCCAGTACTTC | TRBJ2-5 | - | TRBV5-1 | TRBD2
CASSPATSGPYEQYF | TGTGCCAGCTCACCGGCCACTAGCGGGCCTTACGAGCAGTACTTC | TRBJ2-7 | - | TRBV18 | TRBD2
CAIGGVAKNIQYF | TGTGCCATCGGAGGGGTAGCCAAAAACATTCAGTACTTC | TRBJ2-4 | - | TRBV21-1 | -
CATSRSVASYEQYF | TGTGCCACCAGCAGAAGTGTGGCCAGCTACGAGCAGTACTTC | TRBJ2-7 | - | TRBV15 | -
CASSLGGGRYEQYF | TGTGCCAGCAGCTTAGGCGGGGGGAGGTACGAGCAGTACTTC | TRBJ2-7 | - | TRBV13 | TRBD2
CASSQTGPEAFF | TGCGCCAGCAGCCAGACAGGGCCTGAAGCTTTCTTT | TRBJ1-1 | few | TRBV5-1 | TRBD1
CASSLRTSGSTDTQYF | TGTGCCAGCAGCTTAAGGACTAGCGGGAGCACAGATACGCAGTATTTT | TRBJ2-3 | - | TRBV7-9 | TRBD2
CASSPLDLYGYTF | TGTGCCAGCAGCCCGTTGGACTTGTATGGCTACACCTTC | TRBJ1-2 | - | TRBV7-8 | -
CASSLSAGWDEQFF | TGCGCCAGCAGCTTGTCAGCGGGGTGGGATGAGCAGTTCTTC | TRBJ2-1 | - | TRBV5-1 | TRBD2
CAISERGQRGNTIYF | TGTGCCATCAGTGAGAGAGGACAGCGTGGAAACACCATATATTTT | TRBJ1-3 | - | TRBV10-3 | -
CVAGSYGYTF | TGTGTTGCGGGGTCCTATGGCTACACCTTC | TRBJ1-2 | - | TRBV6-6 | -
CASSDYRVEKAEAFF | TGTGCCAGCAGTGATTACAGGGTCGAGAAGGCTGAAGCTTTCTTT | TRBJ1-1 | - | TRBV6-1 | -
CASTPGREEKLFF | TGTGCCAGCACCCCCGGTCGGGAGGAAAAACTGTTTTTT | TRBJ1-4 | - | TRBV6-4 | -
CASSPGQGAGYGYTF | TGTGCCAGCAGCCCCGGACAGGGGGCAGGGTATGGCTACACCTTC | TRBJ1-2 | - | TRBV11-2 | TRBD1
CASSIDGSGSNEQFF | TGTGCCAGCTCCATAGACGGGAGTGGGAGTAATGAGCAGTTCTTC | TRBJ2-1 | - | TRBV18 | -
CASSTRDSSTDTQYF | TGTGCCAGCAGTACCCGGGACAGCAGCACAGATACGCAGTATTTT | TRBJ2-3 | - | TRBV6-5 | TRBD1
CASSMALAYEQYF | TGTGCCAGTAGTATGGCACTAGCATACGAGCAGTACTTC | TRBJ2-7 | - | TRBV19 | -
CASSSGTSGGLNTQYF | TGTGCCAGCTCATCTGGGACTAGCGGGGGTTTAAATACGCAGTATTTT | TRBJ2-3 | - | TRBV18 | TRBD2
CASLAGGADNQPQHF | TGTGCCAGCCTCGCAGGGGGCGCCGACAATCAGCCCCAGCATTTT | TRBJ1-5 | - | TRBV2 | TRBD1
CASSLQDYRRKGDYGYTF | TGTGCCAGCAGCTTACAGGATTATAGACGAAAAGGGGACTATGGCTACACCTTC | TRBJ1-2 | - | TRBV7-9 | -
CAWSVVGGSETQYF | TGTGCCTGGAGTGTCGTAGGGGGCAGCGAGACCCAGTACTTC | TRBJ2-5 | - | TRBV30 | TRBD1
CASSPSRQGNQPQHF | TGTGCCAGCTCACCCTCGCGACAGGGGAATCAGCCCCAGCATTTT | TRBJ1-5 | - | TRBV18 | TRBD1
CASSLEGTSGTWAGELFF | TGCGCCAGCAGCTTGGAAGGGACTAGCGGGACCTGGGCCGGGGAGCTGTTTTTT | TRBJ2-2 | - | TRBV5-1 | TRBD2
CASSPSGRGSGSIDEQYF | TGTGCCAGCAGCCCTTCGGGCAGGGGATCCGGGTCGATCGACGAGCAGTACTTC | TRBJ2-7 | - | TRBV11-2 | -
CASSQDRITGYGYTF | TGTGCCAGCAGCCAAGATAGGATCACGGGATATGGCTACACCTTC | TRBJ1-2 | - | TRBV14 | -
CASSDSRLAATDTQYF | TGTGCCAGCAGTGACTCGAGACTAGCGGCCACAGATACGCAGTATTTT | TRBJ2-3 | once | TRBV25-1 | TRBD2
CASSLRGDSYEQYF | TGTGCCAGCAGTTTACGAGGAGACTCCTACGAGCAGTACTTC | TRBJ2-7 | few | TRBV6-5 | -
CASSSTGGFYEQYF | TGTGCCAGCAGCAGTACCGGCGGTTTTTACGAGCAGTACTTC | TRBJ2-7 | - | TRBV5-5 | -
CATSVAGSEKLFF | TGTGCCACCAGTGTGGCCGGGAGCGAAAAACTGTTTTTT | TRBJ1-4 | - | TRBV15 | -
CASSLLGTQIYEQYF | TGTGCCAGCAGCTTGTTGGGGACACAGATCTACGAGCAGTACTTC | TRBJ2-7 | - | TRBV5-6 | -
CASSQGGGEKLFF | TGTGCCAGCTCACAGGGGGGAGGTGAAAAACTGTTTTTT | TRBJ1-4 | - | TRBV5-6 | TRBD1
CASSERGGGTYEQYF | TGCGCCAGCAGTGAGCGGGGGGGAGGAACCTACGAGCAGTACTTC | TRBJ2-7 | - | TRBV10-1 | TRBD2
CASSQDFNSYEQYF | TGTGCCAGCAGCCAAGATTTCAACTCCTACGAGCAGTACTTC | TRBJ2-7 | - | TRBV14 | -
CASSFGRQMNTEAFF | TGTGCCAGCAGCTTCGGAAGACAGATGAACACTGAAGCTTTCTTT | TRBJ1-1 | - | TRBV13 | -
CASSPAGGYNEQFF | TGCGCCAGCAGCCCCGCCGGGGGATACAATGAGCAGTTCTTC | TRBJ2-1 | - | TRBV5-1 | -